The 20 T cell receptor beta chains listed next were all sequenced from one sample in a study of control samples from healthy donors and cancer patients. Clones were read by immunoSEQ multiplex PCR, and TCRdb kept only the in-frame ones, dropping some. Here the sample spans approximately 160,000 clones, over 85% being singletons. Sequencing was done on a sample of blood. The origin of the receptors is a woman aged 55-69 years in good health.

This rearrangement joins TRBV18 to TRBJ1-4; 8 bases are a match to TRBD1. Germline CDR1 KGHSH, CDR2 LQKENI. The CDR3 sequence is 14 residues long. V lost 6 bases to trimming and J lost 5 bases; unmatched junction nucleotides: 5. CDR3 DNA sequence: TGTGCCAGCTCTATCAGGGGGCTGAATGAAAAACTGTTTTTT. Protein: CASSIRGLNEKLFF.

V gene TRBV19 combines with J gene TRBJ1-6; D is unresolved. Germline V gives CDR1 LNHDA, CDR2 SQIVND (reference sequence). V lost 5 bases, J lost 7 bases, and 12 bases lay in between. CDR3 length: 14 residues. CDR3 nucleotides: TGTGCCAGTAGTCCCCCCGGGCGAAATTCACCCCTCCACTTT. Translation gives CASSPPGRNSPLHF.

The chain joins TRBV7-9 to TRBJ1-2; 8 positions agree with TRBD1. The germline V gene has CDR1 SEHNR and CDR2 FQNEAQ (reference sequence). The CDR3 is 15 residues long. The junction had 9 bases not matched to a gene; V was cut back by 4 bases and J by 5 bases. CDR3 residues: CASSSTGQGRYGYTF. Here the CDR3 DNA reads TGTGCCAGCAGCTCGACCGGACAGGGAAGATATGGCTACACCTTC. Looking up the rest from reference TRBV7-9 and TRBJ1-2 gives the full variable domain: DTGVSQNPRHKITKRGQNVTFRCDPISEHNRLYWYRQTLGQGPEFLTYFQNEAQLEKSRLLSDRFSAERPKGSFSTLEIQRTEQGDSAMYLCASSSTGQGRYGYTFGSGTRLTVV.

The V gene is TRBV4-1, the J gene TRBJ2-1, with D perhaps matching TRBD1 (5 bases). The CDR3 runs to 17 residues. V was trimmed by 1 base and J by 0 bases, leaving 13 bases between them. Germline V gives CDR1 MGHRA, CDR2 YSYEKL. In DNA form, the CDR3 reads TGCGCCAGCAGCCAAGGGTGGTTAGGGGACTCCTACAATGAGCAGTTCTTC. It translates to CASSQGWLGDSYNEQFF.

The chain is built from TRBV11-2 and TRBJ1-1; 9 nucleotides align to TRBD1. This CDR3 spans 14 amino acids. Trimming at V came to 7 bases and at J to 4 bases, leaving 7 bases not matched to a gene. CDR1 is SGHAT, CDR2 FQNNGV, per germline. The DNA of the CDR3 is TGTGCCAGCACCCTACAACAGGGGGCCACTGAAGCTTTCTTT. It is translated as CASTLQQGATEAFF.

This rearrangement joins TRBV5-6 to TRBJ1-1; D ambiguous. CDR1 and CDR2 from the germline V gene are SGHDT and YYEEEE. This CDR3 contains 13 residues. The V end lost 5 bases, the J end lost 5 bases, and 13 bases lay between the germline ends. The CDR3, as DNA: TGTGCCAGCAGTCGCGTTGCCCGGACTGAAGCTTTCTTT. It translates to CASSRVARTEAFF.

This sequence joins TRBV11-2 and TRBJ2-5; 7 bases line up with TRBD1. The V gene end was trimmed by 5 bases and the J gene end by 7 bases; junction bases not matched to a gene: 13. Germline values: CDR1 SGHAT, CDR2 FQNNGV. The CDR3 is made up of 15 amino acids. This CDR3 reads CASSPGTVTTGTQYF. The CDR3 coding sequence is TGTGCCAGCAGCCCCGGGACAGTTACTACCGGGACCCAGTACTTC.

The gene calls are TRBV7-6 and TRBJ2-7; D remains unclear. Per the germline V gene, CDR1 is SGHVS and CDR2 is FNYEAQ. The ends were cut back, 5 bases at V and 4 bases at J, with 12 bases in the middle. This CDR3 comprises 13 residues. The CDR3 protein is CASSLRSGYEQYF. The CDR3 coding sequence is TGTGCCAGCAGCCTTCGATCAGGTTACGAGCAGTACTTC.

This clone was counted a single time. The V call is TRBV5-6, the J call TRBJ2-3; 7 nucleotides match TRBD1. The CDR3 covers 15 residues. The V segment lost 2 bases and the J segment 3 bases; nucleotides outside the gene matches: 6. Germline V lookup: CDR1 SGHDT, CDR2 YYEEEE. The CDR3 reads CASSFWPGGTDTQYF. In DNA, the CDR3 is TGTGCCAGCAGCTTTTGGCCAGGGGGTACAGATACGCAGTATTTT.

V and J are TRBV7-2 and TRBJ1-1; TRBD1 aligns across 9 bases. Germline values: CDR1 SGHTA, CDR2 FQGNSA. The ends lost 4 bases at V and 3 bases at J; junction bases unmatched: 3. This CDR3 comprises 14 residues. The CDR3 spells CASSWTGEDTEAFF. CDR3 in DNA: TGTGCCAGCAGCTGGACAGGGGAGGACACTGAAGCTTTCTTT.

The rearrangement joins TRBV12-5 to TRBJ1-1, with 9 bases identical to TRBD1. The junction had 11 bases not matched to a gene; V was cut back by 0 bases and J by 0 bases. This CDR3 is 19 amino acids long. Germline CDR1 LGHNT, CDR2 FRNRAP. The CDR3 sequence: CASGLVRGGQGFMNTEAFF. The CDR3, as DNA: TGTGCTAGTGGTTTGGTACGGGGGGGACAGGGTTTCATGAACACTGAAGCTTTCTTT.

V gene TRBV6-5 combines with J gene TRBJ2-1; 7 bases line up with TRBD1. Germline trimming cut 4 bases from V and 6 bases from J; bases unmatched to any gene: 6. This CDR3 comprises 14 residues. Germline V gene lookup returns CDR1 MNHEY and CDR2 SVGAGI. CDR3 sequence (DNA): TGTGCCAGCAGTTTACCGGGACAGATCAATGAGCAGTTCTTC. This codes for CASSLPGQINEQFF.

The V and J genes are TRBV7-9 and TRBJ1-1; 7 nucleotides agree with TRBD1. The germline gives CDR1 SEHNR, CDR2 FQNEAQ (reference sequence). V gave up 3 bases and J gave up 6 bases; unmatched junction bases: 7. The CDR3 loop spans 14 amino acids. The CDR3 reads CASSLSRGSAEAFF. DNA of the CDR3: TGTGCCAGCAGCTTGAGCAGGGGGTCAGCTGAAGCTTTCTTT.

The CDR3, as DNA: TGTGCCAGCAGCTTAGTAGGCCCGGACACTGAAGCTTTCTTT. This sequence encodes CASSLVGPDTEAFF. This chain connects TRBV7-2 to TRBJ1-1, with no clear D. The germline CDR1 and CDR2 sequences are SGHTA and FQGNSA. V dropped 1 base and J dropped 3 bases, with 9 bases sitting between them. This CDR3 has 14 amino acids.

In this sample, this clone turned up once. The rearrangement uses TRBV18 and TRBJ2-1; 11 bases map to TRBD2. CDR3 length: 15 amino acids. V trimming: 3 bases; J trimming: 8 bases; junction bases outside the gene matches: 6. Germline CDR1 reads KGHSH; CDR2 reads LQKENI. The CDR3 spells CASSPNSGGAYEQFF. The CDR3 nucleotides read TGTGCCAGCTCACCTAATAGCGGGGGGGCCTATGAGCAGTTCTTC.

The V call is TRBV6-2 or TRBV6-3, the J call TRBJ2-7; D is unclear. Per the germline V gene, CDR1 is MNHEY and CDR2 is SVGEGT. V lost 5 bases, J lost 2 bases, and 22 bases lay in between. The CDR3 loop spans 17 amino acids. CDR3 residues: CASSRVPLAGKTYEQYF. The CDR3 nucleotides read TGTGCCAGCAGTCGGGTCCCGTTAGCAGGTAAAACCTACGAGCAGTACTTC.

The V and J genes are TRBV7-3 and TRBJ1-1; no definite D call. V was cut by 3 bases and J by 2 bases, with 16 bases left in between. Germline assignment: CDR1 SGHTA and CDR2 FQGTGA. This CDR3 is 16 amino acids long. The CDR3 DNA reads TGTGCCAGCAGCTTCCGAACGGGCCCTGGCAACACTGAAGCTTTCTTT. It is translated as CASSFRTGPGNTEAFF.

This clone has only one observation. This chain links TRBV7-2 with TRBJ2-1; D gene ambiguous. The CDR3 has 13 residues. V gave up 1 base and J gave up 9 bases, with 10 bases separating them. CDR1 and CDR2 (germline): SGHTA, FQGNSA. The DNA of the CDR3 is TGTGCCAGCAGCTTAGAAGTCTTCAGTGAGCAGTTCTTC. Its translation: CASSLEVFSEQFF.

This rearrangement joins TRBV7-2 to TRBJ2-5; D possibly corresponds to TRBD2 (5 bases). Trimming took 0 bases from V and 2 from J, leaving 7 bases between them. CDR3 length: 14 amino acids. Germline lookup yields CDR1 SGHTA and CDR2 FQGNSA. CDR3 nucleotide sequence: TGTGCCAGCAGCTTAGCCAGGACTCAAGAGACCCAGTACTTC. Its translation: CASSLARTQETQYF.

The chain recombines TRBV7-2 with TRBJ1-5; weak D call: TRBD1 (6 bases). V lost 4 bases to trimming and J lost 5 bases, with 9 bases between them. Germline V gene data show CDR1 as SGHTA and CDR2 as FQGNSA. This CDR3 is 13 amino acids long. The CDR3 sequence: CASSSDRDQPQHF. The CDR3 DNA reads as TGTGCCAGCAGCTCGGACAGAGATCAGCCCCAGCATTTT. Complete variable domain (other parts from reference TRBV7-2 and TRBJ1-5): GAGVSQSPSNKVTEKGKDVELRCDPISGHTALYWYRQSLGQGLEFLIYFQGNSAPDKSGLPSDRFSAERTGGSVSTLTIQRTQQEDSAVYLCASSSDRDQPQHFGDGTRLSIL.